This T cell receptor beta chain was recovered during a study of cytomegalovirus exposure and HLA in healthy donors. Study observations and caveats: Association of a missense DCLRE1C variant with TCR beta V- and J-gene trimming was reported in a later analysis.

This CDR3 is built from 14 residues. The V end lost 3 bases, the J end lost 7 bases, and 15 bases lay between the germline ends. In germline, CDR1 is LNHDA, CDR2 SQIVND (reference sequence). Vbeta (60) and Jbeta (13) primers were used in the PCR. Clones were read by immunoSEQ multiplex PCR, and TCRdb kept only the in-frame ones, dropping some. The sample comprises more than 150,000 clones, about 82% of which are singletons, and under 2% rests with the top ten. A remark on this clone: Its antigen is unknown.

The sequence was collected from a woman in her 30s in good health and CMV-seronegative. The source material was PBMCs. The chain joins TRBV19 to TRBJ1-1; D is ambiguous. The CDR3 here is CASSMGRERLEAFF. CDR3 coding DNA: TGTGCCAGTAGTATGGGGAGGGAGCGACTTGAAGCTTTCTTT.